These T cell receptor beta chains were read from a single sample in a study of shared clonotypes between healthy human individuals. Profiled with immunoSEQ multiplex PCR; TCRdb holds only in-frame clones, not every one. In the table there are roughly 2,300,000 clones, 85% to 95% of which are singletons. The sequencing input was naive CD4+ T cells from PBMCs. The source of these receptors is a man younger than 35 in good health. Some clones in this sample may be carry-over from other donors' samples. Both conserved end residues are part of each CDR3. Each record gives: clone size, V gene, D gene, J gene, CDR3 DNA, CDR3 protein. The D gene is left open where the match is weak. Not all rows give a size; the values are once, few, many and, for expanded clones, a class.

size: .
V: TRBV28
D: .
J: TRBJ2-4
DNA: TGTGCCAGCAGTTTCGCGGGGGCAAACATTCAGTACTTC
CDR3: CASSFAGANIQYF

size: .
V: TRBV18
D: .
J: TRBJ1-2
DNA: TGTGCCAGCTCACCACAGGGGGTTAACTATGGCTACACCTTC
CDR3: CASSPQGVNYGYTF

size: .
V: TRBV11-2
D: .
J: TRBJ2-3
DNA: TGTGCCAGCAGCTTAGGAGTCGCGGACACAGATACGCAGTATTTT
CDR3: CASSLGVADTDTQYF

size: .
V: TRBV6-1
D: .
J: TRBJ1-2
DNA: TGTGCCAGCAGGGTCTCTTTAAACTATGGCTACACCTTC
CDR3: CASRVSLNYGYTF

size: .
V: TRBV7-3
D: .
J: TRBJ1-3
DNA: TGTGCCAGCAGCGCGACAGCGACCTCTGGAAACACCATATATTTT
CDR3: CASSATATSGNTIYF

size: .
V: TRBV7-9
D: .
J: TRBJ2-1
DNA: TGTGCCAGCAGCTCTTTGTTCTTTGAAAATGAGCAGTTCTTC
CDR3: CASSSLFFENEQFF

size: .
V: TRBV6-1
D: .
J: TRBJ2-5
DNA: TGTGCCACCGCGGCGGGTCAAGAGACCCAGTACTTC
CDR3: CATAAGQETQYF

size: .
V: TRBV4-2
D: TRBD1
J: TRBJ1-5
DNA: TGTGCCAGCAGCCAAGCGACCGGGACAGGGACGGGGCGCAATCAGCCCCAGCATTTT
CDR3: CASSQATGTGTGRNQPQHF

size: .
V: TRBV18
D: .
J: TRBJ2-7
DNA: TGTGCCAGCTCGATCCCAGAGACCTACGAGCAGTACTTC
CDR3: CASSIPETYEQYF

size: once
V: TRBV2
D: TRBD2
J: TRBJ2-1
DNA: TGTGCCAGCAGTACCCTTCTAGCGGGAGGGTCCTACAATGAGCAGTTCTTC
CDR3: CASSTLLAGGSYNEQFF

size: .
V: TRBV19
D: TRBD1
J: TRBJ2-3
DNA: TGTGCCAGCTCGGACAGGGCAAGAGATACGCAGTATTTT
CDR3: CASSDRARDTQYF

size: .
V: TRBV28
D: .
J: TRBJ1-2
DNA: TGTGCCAGCAGTTTTAATATGCGTGGCTACACCTTC
CDR3: CASSFNMRGYTF

size: .
V: TRBV19
D: .
J: TRBJ2-2
DNA: TGTGCCAGTTCCTCGACGGGGGCCGGGGAGCTGTTTTTT
CDR3: CASSSTGAGELFF

size: .
V: TRBV18
D: .
J: TRBJ1-3
DNA: TGTGCCAGCTCACCTACCGGGACCGTTGGAAACACCATATATTTT
CDR3: CASSPTGTVGNTIYF

size: .
V: TRBV7-2
D: TRBD1
J: TRBJ1-5
DNA: TGTGCCAGCAGTTTGGGGTACAGGGGTTATCAGCCCCAGCATTTT
CDR3: CASSLGYRGYQPQHF

size: .
V: TRBV6-5
D: .
J: TRBJ2-7
DNA: TGTGCCACCTCGACAACCGGGGAGCTTGGCGAGCAGTACTTC
CDR3: CATSTTGELGEQYF

size: .
V: TRBV28
D: .
J: TRBJ1-1
DNA: TGTGCCAGCAGTTTATTTTACACTGAAGCTTTCTTT
CDR3: CASSLFYTEAFF

size: .
V: TRBV7-9
D: TRBD2
J: TRBJ2-3
DNA: TGTGCCAGCAGCCGGACTAGCGGGAGGTCCCCCACAGATACGCAGTATTTT
CDR3: CASSRTSGRSPTDTQYF

size: .
V: TRBV4-1
D: .
J: TRBJ1-2
DNA: TGCGCCAGCAGCCCACTTGGGACACTCTATGGCTACACCTTC
CDR3: CASSPLGTLYGYTF

size: .
V: TRBV10-1
D: .
J: TRBJ2-1
DNA: TGCGCCAGCAGTGAGGTTGGAGGGGGTAAGGTCAATGAGCAGTTCTTC
CDR3: CASSEVGGGKVNEQFF

size: .
V: TRBV11-2
D: TRBD2
J: TRBJ2-7
DNA: TGTGCCAGCACTCGACTAGCGAACCCCTACGAGCAGTACTTC
CDR3: CASTRLANPYEQYF

size: .
V: TRBV5-4
D: .
J: TRBJ1-2
DNA: TGTGCCAGCAGCCTCACAGGAGGGAGCTACACCTTC
CDR3: CASSLTGGSYTF

size: .
V: TRBV30
D: .
J: TRBJ2-7
DNA: TGTGCCTGGAGTACACAGGGAACTCGCGAGCAGTACTTC
CDR3: CAWSTQGTREQYF

size: .
V: TRBV4-3
D: .
J: TRBJ2-1
DNA: TGCGCCAGCAGCCAGAGGAGGGCCAATATGTACAATGAGCAGTTCTTC
CDR3: CASSQRRANMYNEQFF

size: .
V: TRBV5-1
D: .
J: TRBJ2-1
DNA: TGCGCCAGCAGCTTTGGGGCTATGGGGAGCAATGAGCAGTTCTTC
CDR3: CASSFGAMGSNEQFF

size: .
V: TRBV2
D: TRBD2
J: TRBJ2-3
DNA: TGTGCCAGCAGTGACCGCCCTCGGGGACTAGCGGGAGCCGGTACAGATACGCAGTATTTT
CDR3: CASSDRPRGLAGAGTDTQYF

size: .
V: TRBV6-5
D: .
J: TRBJ1-1
DNA: TGTGCCAGCAGCCGGGCCACTGAAGCTTTCTTT
CDR3: CASSRATEAFF

size: .
V: TRBV7-2
D: TRBD2
J: TRBJ2-7
DNA: TGTGCCAGCAGCTTAGCGGCGGGAGGCTCCTACGAGCAGTACTTC
CDR3: CASSLAAGGSYEQYF

size: .
V: TRBV9
D: .
J: TRBJ2-7
DNA: TGTGCCACCAGTGAGGGACACCGCTCCTACGAGCAGTACTTC
CDR3: CATSEGHRSYEQYF

size: .
V: TRBV18
D: .
J: TRBJ2-6
DNA: TGTGCCAGCTCATCAGGTATACCTGGGGCCAACGTCCTGACTTTC
CDR3: CASSSGIPGANVLTF

size: .
V: TRBV7-3
D: .
J: TRBJ2-1
DNA: TGTGCCAGCAGCTTACAACTAGCCGACCCCTTAAATGAGCAGTTCTTC
CDR3: CASSLQLADPLNEQFF

size: .
V: TRBV5-6
D: TRBD2
J: TRBJ2-3
DNA: TGTGCCAGCAGCTTGGGGGGACTAGCGGGAGTGGATACGCAGTATTTT
CDR3: CASSLGGLAGVDTQYF

size: .
V: TRBV5-1
D: TRBD2
J: TRBJ2-2
DNA: TGCGCCAGCAGCCCAGCCCGACTAGCGGACACCGGGGAGCTGTTTTTT
CDR3: CASSPARLADTGELFF

size: .
V: TRBV18
D: .
J: TRBJ2-3
DNA: TGTGCCAGCTCACGAGGGTCCTACACAGATACGCAGTATTTT
CDR3: CASSRGSYTDTQYF

size: .
V: TRBV6-1
D: .
J: TRBJ2-7
DNA: TGTGCCAGCAGCCACCCTACCTACGAGCAGTACTTC
CDR3: CASSHPTYEQYF

size: .
V: TRBV6-5
D: TRBD2
J: TRBJ2-1
DNA: TGTGCCAGCAGTTACGGAGGCGGGAGGGGCCACAATGAGCAGTTCTTC
CDR3: CASSYGGGRGHNEQFF

size: .
V: TRBV5-1
D: .
J: TRBJ1-2
DNA: TGCGCCAGCAGCTTGGGAGGTGTAGGGACCTATGGCTACACCTTC
CDR3: CASSLGGVGTYGYTF